The 18 T cell receptor beta chains below come from one sample, sequenced in a study of T cells in Graves' hyperthyroidism and ophthalmopathy. The TCR beta CDR3 regions underwent amplification using RNA transcripts as the source. With the HTBI primer set, the TCR CDR3 went through a first round of RT-PCR. MiXCR was run by TCRdb on the multiplex PCR reads, yielding one entry per CDR3 protein. The table shows 750,000 to 950,000 distinct CDR3 sequences, with 38% occurring only once. Sequences were obtained from blood. These TCRs come from a man younger than 30 with Graves' hyperthyroidism.

The chain carries TRBV12-3 or TRBV12-4 and TRBJ1-3; 7 bases line up with TRBD1. The CDR3 has 16 amino acids. The trim removed 8 bases at V and 1 base at J, leaving 11 bases unmatched. CDR3 sequence: CASGIPTGRSGNTIYF. The CDR3 DNA sequence: TGTGCCAGCGGGATTCCGACAGGGCGATCTGGAAACACCATATATTTT.

In its sample, this clonotype was seen many times. This rearrangement joins TRBV7-2 to TRBJ1-5; tentative D call: TRBD1 (6 bases). The CDR3 is made up of 16 amino acids. The germline V gene has CDR1 SGHTA and CDR2 FQGNSA. Trimming stripped 3 bases from V and 1 base from J, with 13 bases between. This chain's CDR3 is CASSLGQGLSNQPQHF. CDR3 nucleotide sequence: TGTGCCAGCAGCTTGGGGCAGGGGTTAAGCAATCAGCCCCAGCATTTT. The variable domain in full, with the rest retrieved from reference TRBV7-2 and TRBJ1-5, is GAGVSQSPSNKVTEKGKDVELRCDPISGHTALYWYRQSLGQGLEFLIYFQGNSAPDKSGLPSDRFSAERTGGSVSTLTIQRTQQEDSAVYLCASSLGQGLSNQPQHFGDGTRLSIL.

This clonotype was picked up a small number of times. The V gene is TRBV2, the J gene TRBJ2-5; 10 positions match TRBD1. The ends lost 4 bases at V and 6 bases at J; junction bases unmatched: 8. Germline V gene lookup returns CDR1 SNHLY and CDR2 FYNNEI. This CDR3 has 15 amino acids. In nucleotides, the CDR3 is TGTGCCAGCAGTGTGACAGGGGGCGCGGTACAGACCCAGTACTTC. The encoded protein is CASSVTGGAVQTQYF.

This clonotype was found a few times. An end of the junction differs from the germline gene, which may be a read error. The chain is built from TRBV7-7 and TRBJ2-7, with a tentative D call TRBD2 (5 bases). This CDR3 is built from 15 residues. Germline values: CDR1 SSHAT, CDR2 FNYEAQ (reference sequence). In DNA, the CDR3 is TGTGCTAGCAGCTTGATAAGCGGAGGCTCCTACGAGCAGTACTTC. It encodes CASSLISGGSYEQYF.

This clonotype has a handful of counts. This chain uses TRBV6-2 or TRBV6-3 with TRBJ2-7; 7 bases line up with TRBD1. The CDR3 runs 13 residues. V shed 5 bases, J shed 6 bases, and the junction held 7 bases outside the gene matches. CDR1 MNHEY and CDR2 SVGEGT come from the germline V gene. CDR3 DNA: TGTGCCAGCAGTAACCGACAGGGTGGCGAGCAGTACTTC. Protein sequence: CASSNRQGGEQYF.

This clonotype was observed many times. This chain uses TRBV7-9 with TRBJ1-1; D remains unclear. The germline V gene has CDR1 SEHNR and CDR2 FQNEAQ (reference sequence). V shed 1 base and J shed 6 bases, with 6 bases lying between them. This CDR3 is built from 12 residues. CDR3 in DNA: TGTGCCAGCAGCTTAGGGCAGCCTGAAGCTTTCTTT. Translated: CASSLGQPEAFF.

This clonotype turned up a few times. This chain uses TRBV20-1 with TRBJ2-5; the D gene is possibly TRBD1 (6 bases). From germline, CDR1 is DFQATT and CDR2 SNEGSKA (reference sequence). This CDR3 spans 12 amino acids. Trimming left V 4 bases short and J 4 bases short, with 10 bases between. The CDR3, as DNA: TGCAGTGCTATAAAAGGGGGAGAGACCCAGTACTTC. Protein sequence: CSAIKGGETQYF.

J is TRBJ2-7 and V is TRBV9, with D uncertain. Germline V gives CDR1 SGDLS, CDR2 YYNGEE. V dropped 5 bases and J dropped 2 bases, with 20 bases sitting between them. The CDR3 covers 16 residues. The CDR3 protein is CASSLSISVPPYEQYF. Here the CDR3 DNA reads TGTGCCAGCAGTTTATCGATCTCCGTACCGCCCTACGAGCAGTACTTC.

This clonotype has only one observation. This sequence joins TRBV7-7 and TRBJ1-4; 12 positions match TRBD1. V trimming: 2 bases; J trimming: 3 bases; junction bases outside the gene matches: 13. In germline, CDR1 is SSHAT, CDR2 FNYEAQ (reference sequence). The CDR3 covers 20 residues. The CDR3 DNA follows: TGTGCCAGCAGCTTACAAAGACCGGGACAGGGGGCTGTGGCTAATGAAAAACTGTTTTTT. Its protein is CASSLQRPGQGAVANEKLFF.

Regarding this clonotype: Relative to the germline gene, one junction end is altered; a read error may explain this. The chain is built from TRBV9 and TRBJ2-7, with TRBD2 matching over 9 bases. Germline CDR1 SGDLS, CDR2 YYNGEE. CDR3 length: 16 amino acids. Here the CDR3 DNA reads TGTGCCATCAGCGAACAGGCGGGAGGGCTAAAGTACGAGCAGTACTTC. Translating it yields CAISEQAGGLKYEQYF.

This clonotype has a handful of counts. This chain uses TRBV20-1 with TRBJ2-7; TRBD2 might be the D (6 bases). This CDR3 has 16 amino acids. V was shortened by 1 base and J by 6 bases, with 22 bases between the two germline ends. Germline loops: CDR1 DFQATT, CDR2 SNEGSKA (reference sequence). The CDR3 nucleotides are TGCAGTGCTAGAGGGGGTTTCACGGAGGGTGGAGGCGAGCAGTACTTC. Its translation: CSARGGFTEGGGEQYF.

Comments on this clonotype: One end of the junction does not line up with germline, which may come from a read error. This rearrangement joins TRBV12-3 or TRBV12-4 to TRBJ2-7; the D is unclear. The CDR3 sequence is 12 residues long. The CDR3 DNA sequence: TGTGCCAGCAGTGTATCTTCCTACGAGCAGTGCTTC. Residues: CASSVSSYEQCF.

This clonotype was recorded many times. The V and J genes are TRBV20-1 and TRBJ1-5; the match to TRBD1 covers 9 bases. The J segment lost 5 bases and the V segment lost 6 bases, leaving 11 bases of the junction unmatched. The CDR3 has 15 amino acids. Germline V gene sequence: CDR1 DFQATT, CDR2 SNEGSKA (reference sequence). Written as DNA, the CDR3 is TGCAGTGCAGAGGACGGACAGGGGAGGGATCAGCCCCAGCATTTT. It codes for CSAEDGQGRDQPQHF.

This clonotype was counted ten times or more. The J gene is TRBJ2-7, the V gene TRBV29-1, with a weak D call TRBD2 (7 bases). There are 13 residues in the CDR3. V was pared by 4 bases and J by 3 bases, with 13 bases between. CDR1 and CDR2 (germline): SQVTM, ANQGSEA. CDR3 DNA: TGCAGCGTTGGGGAGGGAGGGGGCTACGAGCAGTACTTC. It codes for CSVGEGGGYEQYF.

The rearrangement links TRBV13 to TRBJ1-1; a weak D match, TRBD1 (6 bases). V was trimmed by 4 bases and J by 3 bases, leaving 15 bases between them. This CDR3 has 15 amino acids. Germline values: CDR1 PRHDT, CDR2 FYEKMQ (reference sequence). The CDR3 DNA reads as TGTGCCAGCAGCTCTACGGACGGGGGGCACACTGAAGCTTTCTTT. Translated: CASSSTDGGHTEAFF.

Ten or more counts support this clonotype. V is TRBV2 and J is TRBJ1-1; no firm D call. Looked up from germline, CDR1 is SNHLY and CDR2 is FYNNEI. This CDR3 is built from 13 residues. V lost 3 bases and J 2 bases, leaving 7 bases between the germline ends. The CDR3 loop reads CASSDERNTEAFF. In DNA form, the CDR3 reads TGTGCCAGCAGTGACGAGAGAAACACTGAAGCTTTCTTT.

The sample holds a few counts of this clonotype. V gene TRBV7-2 combines with J gene TRBJ2-7; 9 nucleotides line up with TRBD2. The CDR3 extends over 13 amino acids. Trimming removed 6 bases from V and 7 bases from J; junction bases left unmatched: 7. Germline CDR1 reads SGHTA; CDR2 reads FQGNSA. This CDR3 is CASSAKSGREQYF. The CDR3 region has the DNA TGTGCCAGCAGTGCTAAGAGCGGGAGGGAGCAGTACTTC. Based on the CDR3 plus reference TRBV7-2 and TRBJ2-7, the full variable domain is GAGVSQSPSNKVTEKGKDVELRCDPISGHTALYWYRQSLGQGLEFLIYFQGNSAPDKSGLPSDRFSAERTGGSVSTLTIQRTQQEDSAVYLCASSAKSGREQYFGPGTRLTVT.

This clonotype was seen a few times. The chain employs TRBV6-5 and TRBJ1-5; no firm D call. From germline, CDR1 is MNHEY and CDR2 SVGAGI. Trimming took off 2 bases at V and 5 bases at J, with 7 bases between the two ends. The CDR3 has 13 amino acids. The CDR3 here is CASSYGVDQPQHF. In DNA form, the CDR3 reads TGTGCCAGCAGTTACGGCGTGGATCAGCCCCAGCATTTT.